This T cell receptor beta chain was captured in a study of shared clonotypes between healthy human individuals. Whole-study results and caveats: Sequencing depth was predicted to influence how clonotypes are shared among donors. Represented diversity (both genetic and exposure-history) was limited by the small number of donors.

Genomic DNA for unsorted samples was obtained from some 100 million PBMCs. The team ran DNA from unsorted PBMCs on ten immunoSEQ deep assay plates for sequencing. Some clones are missing from TCRdb's copy, which holds only in-frame ones; the method was immunoSEQ multiplex PCR. Here the sample spans fewer than 550,000 clones, 75% to 80% being singletons. Points on this clone: Its cognate antigen is unknown.

J lost 7 bases, V lost 3 bases, and 7 bases had no gene match. This CDR3 contains 14 residues. The V gene's germline CDR1 is LNHDA and CDR2 SQIVND (reference sequence). Sequencing was done on a sample of PBMCs. This receptor was taken from a woman in her 40s in good health. Some clones in this sample may be carry-over from other donors' samples. The chain recombines TRBV19 with TRBJ2-7; TRBD1 aligns across 9 bases. The CDR3 here is CASSMTGGTREQYF. The DNA for the CDR3 is TGTGCCAGTAGTATGACAGGGGGAACGCGGGAGCAGTACTTC.